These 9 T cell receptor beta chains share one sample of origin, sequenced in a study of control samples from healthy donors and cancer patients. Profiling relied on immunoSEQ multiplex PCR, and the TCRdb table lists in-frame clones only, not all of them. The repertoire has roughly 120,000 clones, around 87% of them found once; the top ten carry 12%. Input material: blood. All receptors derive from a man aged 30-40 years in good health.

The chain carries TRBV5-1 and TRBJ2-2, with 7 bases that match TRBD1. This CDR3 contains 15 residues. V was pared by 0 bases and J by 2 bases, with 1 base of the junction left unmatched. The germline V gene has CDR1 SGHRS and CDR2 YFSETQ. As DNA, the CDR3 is TGCGCCAGCAGCTTGGGGGACAGCAACACCGGGGAGCTGTTTTTT. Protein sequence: CASSLGDSNTGELFF.

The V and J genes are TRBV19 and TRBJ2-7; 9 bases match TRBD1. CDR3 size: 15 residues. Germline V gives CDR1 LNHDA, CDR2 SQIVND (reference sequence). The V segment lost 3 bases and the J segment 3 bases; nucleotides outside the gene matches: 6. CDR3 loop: CASSIRWTGDYEQYF. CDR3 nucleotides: TGTGCCAGTAGTATTCGATGGACAGGGGACTACGAGCAGTACTTC.

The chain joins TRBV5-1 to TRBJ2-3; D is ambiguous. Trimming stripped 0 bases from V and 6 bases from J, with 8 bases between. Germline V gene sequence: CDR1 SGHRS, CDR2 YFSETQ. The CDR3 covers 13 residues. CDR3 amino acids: CASSLGLGDTQYF. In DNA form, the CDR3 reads TGCGCCAGCAGCTTGGGGTTGGGGGATACGCAGTATTTT.

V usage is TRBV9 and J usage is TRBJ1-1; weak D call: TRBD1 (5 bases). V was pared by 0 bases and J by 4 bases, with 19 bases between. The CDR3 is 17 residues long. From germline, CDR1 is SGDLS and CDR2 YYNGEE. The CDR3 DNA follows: TGTGCCAGCAGCGTAGGAGGCAGGGTCGGAAGTGGCACTGAAGCTTTCTTT. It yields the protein CASSVGGRVGSGTEAFF.

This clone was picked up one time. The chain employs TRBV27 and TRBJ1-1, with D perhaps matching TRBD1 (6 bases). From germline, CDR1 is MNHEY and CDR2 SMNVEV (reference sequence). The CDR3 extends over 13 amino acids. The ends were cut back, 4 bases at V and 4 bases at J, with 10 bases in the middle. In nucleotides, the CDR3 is TGTGCCAGCAGTTCCCAGGGGCCCACTGAAGCTTTCTTT. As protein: CASSSQGPTEAFF.

The CDR3 loop is CASSLTGGRGETQYF. The DNA for the CDR3 is TGCGCCAGCAGCTTAACAGGGGGCCGGGGAGAGACCCAGTACTTC. The J gene is TRBJ2-5, the V gene TRBV5-1; 9 bases fit TRBD1. The germline CDR1 and CDR2 sequences are SGHRS and YFSETQ. This CDR3 is 15 amino acids long. Trimming cost V 2 bases and J 4 bases; bases outside gene matches: 6.

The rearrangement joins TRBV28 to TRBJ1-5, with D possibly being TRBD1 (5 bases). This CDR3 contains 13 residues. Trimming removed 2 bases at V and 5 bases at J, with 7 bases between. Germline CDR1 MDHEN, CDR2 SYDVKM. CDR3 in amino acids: CASSLTGDQPQHF. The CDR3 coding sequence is TGTGCCAGCAGTTTAACGGGGGATCAGCCCCAGCATTTT.

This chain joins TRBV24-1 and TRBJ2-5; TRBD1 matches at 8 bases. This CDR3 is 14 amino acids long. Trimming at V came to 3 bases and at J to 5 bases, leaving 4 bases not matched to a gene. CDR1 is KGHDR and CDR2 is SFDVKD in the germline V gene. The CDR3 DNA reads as TGTGCCACCAGTGATCGTACAGGGGGGGAGACCCAGTACTTC. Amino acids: CATSDRTGGETQYF.

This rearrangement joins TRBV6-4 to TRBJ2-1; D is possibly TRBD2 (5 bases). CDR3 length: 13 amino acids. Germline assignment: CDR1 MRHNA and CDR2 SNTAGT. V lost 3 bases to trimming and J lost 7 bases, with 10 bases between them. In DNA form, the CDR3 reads TGTGCCAGCAGTGAAACAACGGGGAATGAGCAGTTCTTC. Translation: CASSETTGNEQFF.